These 13 T cell receptor beta chains came from one sample sequenced in a study of vaccination and CD4 T cells after COVID-19. Their antigen targets remain unknown. Treatment in this sample: approximately 11-day PBMC culture with coronavirus spike peptide pools or control peptides (ViraFEST assay). Cultured CD4+ T-cell DNA underwent Oncomine TCR Beta short-read sequencing. TCRdb reprocessed the PCR reads via MiXCR and lists one record per CDR3 protein. This table has around 20,000 distinct CDR3 sequences, 40% appearing once. The sequenced sample was CD4+ T cells from blood, cultured in vitro, obtained after SARS-CoV-2 vaccination. These receptor sequences come from a human donor who had recovered from COVID-19.

The gene calls are TRBV7-6 and TRBJ1-6; D is uncertain. Germline CDR1 is SGHVS and CDR2 is FNYEAQ. CDR3 length equals 14 residues. V was cut by 5 bases and J by 7 bases, with 12 bases left in between. The CDR3 DNA sequence: TGTGCCAGCAGCCTGGAATGGCAGAATTCACCCCTCCACTTT. It yields the protein CASSLEWQNSPLHF. The full variable domain, its missing parts supplied by reference TRBV7-6 and TRBJ1-6, is GAGVSQSPRYKVTKRGQDVALRCDPISGHVSLYWYRQALGQGPEFLTYFNYEAQQDKSGLPNDRFSAERPEGSISTLTIQRTEQRDSAMYRCASSLEWQNSPLHFGNGTRLTVT.

The chain recombines TRBV7-2 with TRBJ1-5, with 7 bases identical to TRBD1. Unmatched junction bases numbered 4, after V lost 8 bases and J lost 3 bases. The V gene's germline CDR1 is SGHTA and CDR2 FQGNSA. CDR3 length: 13 amino acids. The CDR3, as DNA: TGTGCCAGCGCGACAGGGTTCAATCAGCCCCAGCATTTT. Its translation: CASATGFNQPQHF.

Only a few counts were recorded for this clonotype. The chain carries TRBV2 and TRBJ2-3, with 10 bases aligning to TRBD1. The V gene end was trimmed by 5 bases and the J gene end by 0 bases; junction bases not matched to a gene: 5. Germline V gene lookup returns CDR1 SNHLY and CDR2 FYNNEI. This CDR3 spans 16 amino acids. CDR3 in DNA: TGTGCCAGCAGTCCACTGGACAGGGGGAGCACAGATACGCAGTATTTT. Protein sequence: CASSPLDRGSTDTQYF.

The chain employs TRBV6-1 and TRBJ2-1, with 11 nucleotides matching TRBD2. CDR1 and CDR2 from the germline V gene are MNHNS and SASEGT. The CDR3 has 14 amino acids. The junction had 2 bases not matched to a gene; V was cut back by 8 bases and J by 2 bases. CDR3 amino acids: CASLLAGAYNEQFF. In DNA, the CDR3 is TGTGCCAGCCTACTAGCGGGGGCCTACAATGAGCAGTTCTTC.

The chain combines TRBV28 with TRBJ2-3; 10 bases line up with TRBD2. Germline loops: CDR1 MDHEN, CDR2 SYDVKM. The V and J ends lost 6 bases and 5 bases, in that order; junction bases with no gene match: 5. This CDR3 has 14 amino acids. In DNA form, the CDR3 reads TGTGCCAGCAGGTCTAGCGGGAGCGGAGATACGCAGTATTTT. Translating it yields CASRSSGSGDTQYF. The variable domain in full, completed from reference TRBV28 and TRBJ2-3, reads DVKVTQSSRYLVKRTGEKVFLECVQDMDHENMFWYRQDPGLGLRLIYFSYDVKMKEKGDIPEGYSVSREKKERFSLILESASTNQTSMYLCASRSSGSGDTQYFGPGTRLTVL.

This clonotype was detected only a few times. The rearrangement uses TRBV28 and TRBJ2-7; 7 nucleotides match TRBD1. The V gene end was trimmed by 6 bases and the J gene end by 0 bases; junction bases not matched to a gene: 5. CDR1 is MDHEN and CDR2 is SYDVKM in the germline V gene. This CDR3 region has 14 residues. The CDR3 sequence is CASSRQGVSYEQYF. The CDR3 DNA reads as TGTGCCAGCAGCCGACAGGGAGTCTCCTACGAGCAGTACTTC.

The V and J genes are TRBV7-9 and TRBJ2-5; 10 bases map to TRBD2. This CDR3 has 15 amino acids. Germline loops: CDR1 SEHNR, CDR2 FQNEAQ (reference sequence). The V gene end was trimmed by 6 bases and the J gene end by 7 bases; junction bases not matched to a gene: 11. The CDR3 is CASSSHSGRAATQYF. DNA of the CDR3: TGTGCCAGCAGTTCCCACAGCGGGAGGGCTGCGACCCAGTACTTC.

The V gene is TRBV19, the J gene TRBJ1-2; no firm D call. With 10 bases removed from V and 5 bases from J, the gap between germline ends came to 14 bases. Germline V lookup: CDR1 LNHDA, CDR2 SQIVND (reference sequence). The CDR3 extends over 12 amino acids. The DNA of the CDR3 is TGTGCCACCGGAGGGATGAGTTATGGCTACACCTTC. Amino acid sequence: CATGGMSYGYTF.

DNA of the CDR3: TGTGCCAGCAGCCGGACTAGCGGGGGGTACAATGAGCAGTTCTTC. Protein sequence: CASSRTSGGYNEQFF. The chain links TRBV7-2 to TRBJ2-1; 14 bases are shared with TRBD2. This CDR3 contains 15 residues. V trimming: 5 bases; J trimming: 4 bases; junction bases outside the gene matches: 1. Per the germline V gene, CDR1 is SGHTA and CDR2 is FQGNSA.

The chain joins TRBV6-1 to TRBJ2-4; 7 bases fit TRBD2. Per germline, CDR1 MNHNS and CDR2 SASEGT. This CDR3 region has 14 residues. The trim removed 6 bases at V and 3 bases at J, leaving 5 bases unmatched. CDR3 bases: TGTGCCAGCAGGGGAGCGGGAAACAAAAACATTCAGTACTTC. This encodes CASRGAGNKNIQYF.

This clonotype was seen a handful of times. CDR3 DNA sequence: TGTGCCAGCAGCTTAAATGGGGCTATGTACCAAGAGACCCAGTACTTC. Protein: CASSLNGAMYQETQYF. The chain joins TRBV7-3 to TRBJ2-5, with D possibly being TRBD1 (5 bases). The CDR3 is 16 residues long. CDR1 is SGHTA and CDR2 is FQGTGA in the germline V gene. Trimming took 1 base from V and 0 from J, leaving 12 bases between them.

There are a few counts of this clonotype. The V and J genes are TRBV7-2 and TRBJ2-7; D is tentatively TRBD1 or TRBD2 (5 bases each). The germline gives CDR1 SGHTA, CDR2 FQGNSA. The V gene lost 1 base and the J gene lost 2 bases, with 12 bases spanning the gap. The CDR3 consists of 15 residues. The CDR3 nucleotides read TGTGCCAGCAGCTTAGATCCGGGGACCACCTACGAGCAGTACTTC. Translated: CASSLDPGTTYEQYF.

The CDR3 coding sequence is TGTGCCAGCAGCCCCTCGGGGGGAGGTGTCAATCAGCCCCAGCATTTT. Protein: CASSPSGGGVNQPQHF. The rearrangement joins TRBV6-2 or TRBV6-3 to TRBJ1-5; possibly TRBD1 for D (5 bases). The CDR3 has 16 residues. CDR1 MNHEY and CDR2 SVGEGT come from the germline V gene. Between the trimmed V and J ends, which lost 6 bases and 3 bases, there was a span of 18 bases.